This passage covers 10 T cell receptor beta chains from one sample sequenced in a study of T cell repertoires in cytomegalovirus infection. MiXCR, applied by TCRdb to the reads, yields one record per CDR3 protein. Among roughly 730,000 distinct CDR3 sequences listed, about 30% were seen once. No antigen is known for these receptors. The specimen comprised cultured PBMCs, sampled from culture after CMV antigen stimulation. These receptor sequences come from a human donor in good health (CMV status not recorded). Some clones in this sample may be carry-over from other donors' samples.

The chain has TRBV10-1 and TRBJ2-3; D not resolved. This CDR3 comprises 12 residues. Between the trimmed V and J ends, which lost 2 bases and 7 bases, there was a span of 7 bases. Germline V gene sequence: CDR1 WNHNN, CDR2 SYGVQD (reference sequence). CDR3 amino acids: CASSEALNTQYF. The CDR3 DNA sequence: TGCGCCAGCAGTGAGGCTCTTAATACGCAGTATTTT.

This clonotype occurred a few times. The chain recombines TRBV12-3 or TRBV12-4 with TRBJ2-1, with D possibly being TRBD2 (5 bases). The CDR3 spans 13 residues. V lost 6 bases to trimming and J lost 7 bases, with 13 bases between them. The CDR3, as DNA: TGTGCCAGCAGCTTAATGAGAGGGAATGAGCAGTTCTTC. Translating gives CASSLMRGNEQFF.

This chain joins TRBV2 and TRBJ2-7, with unresolved D. Trimming took off 6 bases at V and 6 bases at J, with 6 bases between the two ends. From germline, CDR1 is SNHLY and CDR2 FYNNEI. This CDR3 spans 10 amino acids. CDR3: CASRGPEQYF. CDR3 DNA sequence: TGTGCCAGCAGAGGACCCGAGCAGTACTTC.

This clonotype was seen only a few times. The V gene is TRBV7-2, the J gene TRBJ2-7; D could derive from TRBD1 or TRBD2 (5 bases each). The CDR3 extends over 16 amino acids. Trimming removed 5 bases from V and 7 bases from J, with 24 bases in between. Germline CDR1 reads SGHTA; CDR2 reads FQGNSA. For the CDR3, the DNA is TGTGCCAGCAGCACCAAACCCTCTGGGGGAGTGGGAGAGCAGTACTTC. Translation gives CASSTKPSGGVGEQYF.

The J gene is TRBJ2-1, the V gene TRBV19; D unresolved. CDR3 length equals 13 residues. Germline CDR1 is LNHDA and CDR2 is SQIVND (reference sequence). V gave up 4 bases and J gave up 6 bases, with 10 bases separating them. CDR3 loop: CASSNGPLNEQFF. DNA for the CDR3: TGTGCCAGTAGTAACGGACCGCTCAATGAGCAGTTCTTC.

This clonotype occurred a few times. The rearrangement uses TRBV28 and TRBJ2-3; D ambiguous. The CDR3 totals 14 residues. V lost 2 bases, J lost 6 bases, and 12 bases lay in between. The germline CDR1 and CDR2 sequences are MDHEN and SYDVKM. CDR3: CASSLGHTRDTQYF. Here the CDR3 DNA reads TGTGCCAGCAGTTTAGGGCATACGCGGGATACGCAGTATTTT.

This clonotype was picked up many times. The rearrangement links TRBV7-2 to TRBJ2-1, with 14 bases lining up with TRBD2. CDR1 SGHTA and CDR2 FQGNSA come from the germline V gene. The V and J ends lost 5 bases and 7 bases, in that order; junction bases with no gene match: 4. The CDR3 length is 15 residues. The DNA of the CDR3 is TGTGCCAGCAGCCGGACTAGCGGGGGGTATAATGAGCAGTTCTTC. Its translation is CASSRTSGGYNEQFF.

This clonotype was seen a few times. This chain connects TRBV7-2 to TRBJ2-2; no reliable D call. Trimming pared 0 bases from V and 6 bases from J, leaving 14 bases between. This CDR3 has 16 residues. Germline CDR1 is SGHTA and CDR2 is FQGNSA. The DNA of the CDR3 is TGTGCCAGCAGCTTAGCATGGAGCTTACGTCCCGGGGAGCTGTTTTTT. Translated: CASSLAWSLRPGELFF. Looking up the rest from reference TRBV7-2 and TRBJ2-2 gives the full variable domain: GAGVSQSPSNKVTEKGKDVELRCDPISGHTALYWYRQSLGQGLEFLIYFQGNSAPDKSGLPSDRFSAERTGGSVSTLTIQRTQQEDSAVYLCASSLAWSLRPGELFFGEGSRLTVL.

The V gene is TRBV6-2 or TRBV6-3, the J gene TRBJ2-3; D is perhaps TRBD1 (6 bases). Germline CDR1 reads MNHEY; CDR2 reads SVGEGT. This CDR3 has 19 amino acids. V dropped 7 bases and J dropped 3 bases, with 29 bases sitting between them. The CDR3 sequence: CASKNRVTGGGAATDTQYF. The CDR3 DNA follows: TGTGCCAGCAAGAACAGGGTAACCGGCGGTGGGGCCGCGACAGATACGCAGTATTTT.

This clonotype was recorded a few times. The rearrangement uses TRBV12-3 or TRBV12-4 and TRBJ2-5; possible D gene TRBD2, 5 bases. With 7 bases removed from V and 4 bases from J, the gap between germline ends came to 10 bases. CDR3 length equals 12 residues. The CDR3 loop is CASKGEGETQYF. The CDR3 coding sequence is TGTGCCAGCAAAGGAGAGGGAGAGACCCAGTACTTC.